The 20 T cell receptor beta chains below all came from one sample that was sequenced in a study of blood T cell repertoires in COVID-19. The protocol was immunoSEQ multiplex PCR, while the TCRdb copy is restricted to in-frame clones and leaves out a portion. The sample includes under 40,000 clones, 93% of them seen just once. The specimen was peripheral blood. These receptors originate from a human donor in a cohort sampled during active COVID-19.

The chain carries TRBV29-1 and TRBJ1-2; D not certain. V shed 4 bases and J shed 0 bases, with 6 bases lying between them. In germline, CDR1 is SQVTM, CDR2 ANQGSEA. This CDR3 region has 12 residues. The DNA for the CDR3 is TGCAGCGTTGGAGTCTCTAACTATGGCTACACCTTC. It codes for CSVGVSNYGYTF.

This clone was seen only once. The rearrangement joins TRBV5-5 to TRBJ2-5, with D hard to call. Germline CDR1 SGHKS, CDR2 YYEKEE (reference sequence). The CDR3 is 15 residues long. V was pared by 0 bases and J by 2 bases, with 11 bases between. The CDR3 loop is CASSLVAVVQETQYF. The CDR3 DNA reads as TGTGCCAGCAGCTTGGTTGCGGTCGTTCAAGAGACCCAGTACTTC. The full variable domain, completed using reference TRBV5-5 and TRBJ2-5, is DAGVTQSPTHLIKTRGQQVTLRCSPISGHKSVSWYQQVLGQGPQFIFQYYEKEERGRGNFPDRFSARQFPNYSSELNVNALLLGDSALYLCASSLVAVVQETQYFGPGTRLLVL.

This clone was counted once. The chain is built from TRBV11-1 and TRBJ2-2; 7 nucleotides line up with TRBD1. This CDR3 region has 15 residues. CDR1 and CDR2 from the germline V gene are SGHAT and FQDESV (reference sequence). Germline trimming cut 2 bases from V and 5 bases from J; bases unmatched to any gene: 5. The CDR3 region has the DNA TGTGCCAGCAGCTTAAACAGGGGCGGGACCGGGGAGCTGTTTTTT. This sequence encodes CASSLNRGGTGELFF.

The genes are TRBV7-9 and TRBJ1-4, with D possibly being TRBD1 (5 bases). V was pared by 8 bases and J by 2 bases, with 21 bases between. In germline, CDR1 is SEHNR, CDR2 FQNEAQ (reference sequence). CDR3 length equals 17 residues. The CDR3 here is CASLEAMGDSTNEKLFF. The CDR3 bases are TGTGCCAGCCTTGAGGCCATGGGGGACTCCACTAATGAAAAACTGTTTTTT.

J is TRBJ2-2 and V is TRBV24-1; the D gene is possibly TRBD2 (6 bases). This CDR3 has 14 residues. The V and J ends lost 9 bases and 5 bases respectively, with 15 bases between them. Looked up from germline, CDR1 is KGHDR and CDR2 is SFDVKD. CDR3 sequence reads: CATGPGVETGELFF. The CDR3 DNA sequence: TGTGCCACCGGTCCGGGGGTAGAAACCGGGGAGCTGTTTTTT.

In this sample, this clone turned up once. V gene TRBV4-2 combines with J gene TRBJ1-4, with D hard to call. The germline gives CDR1 LGHNA, CDR2 YNFKEQ. This CDR3 region has 13 residues. Trimming left V 2 bases short and J 10 bases short, with 11 bases between. CDR3 residues: CASSQTSERKLFF. For the CDR3, the DNA is TGTGCCAGCAGCCAAACGTCGGAGAGAAAACTGTTTTTT.

This chain links TRBV19 with TRBJ2-1, with 7 bases lining up with TRBD2. V lost 6 bases, J lost 2 bases, and 7 bases stayed unmatched. The CDR3 length is 15 residues. Germline CDR1 is LNHDA and CDR2 is SQIVND (reference sequence). The CDR3 DNA reads as TGTGCCAGTAGCCTAACTAGCGTTCCCTACAATGAGCAGTTCTTC. It translates to CASSLTSVPYNEQFF.

The chain recombines TRBV5-1 with TRBJ1-1, with D perhaps TRBD1 (6 bases). The CDR3 has 14 residues. Germline V gives CDR1 SGHRS, CDR2 YFSETQ. V was clipped by 0 bases and J by 3 bases, with 9 bases between them. CDR3: CASSLGTGYTEAFF. CDR3 nucleotides: TGCGCCAGCAGCTTGGGTACAGGGTACACTGAAGCTTTCTTT.

J is TRBJ2-5 and V is TRBV3-1 (or the pseudogene TRBV3-2); possible D gene TRBD2, 5 bases. The CDR3 runs 14 residues. V was cut by 0 bases and J by 4 bases, with 9 bases left in between. CDR1 is LGHDT, CDR2 YNNKEL, per germline (reference sequence). CDR3 in amino acids: CASSQEILVETQYF. The CDR3 DNA reads TGTGCCAGCAGCCAAGAAATACTAGTAGAGACCCAGTACTTC.

The chain joins TRBV28 to TRBJ1-1; TRBD1 matches at 8 bases. The V and J ends lost 6 bases and 1 base, in that order; junction bases with no gene match: 7. The germline V gene has CDR1 MDHEN and CDR2 SYDVKM. The CDR3 covers 15 residues. The CDR3 bases are TGTGCCAGCAGCCGCACAGGGGGAGGGAACACTGAAGCTTTCTTT. It specifies CASSRTGGGNTEAFF. Filled out from reference TRBV28 and TRBJ1-1, the complete variable domain reads DVKVTQSSRYLVKRTGEKVFLECVQDMDHENMFWYRQDPGLGLRLIYFSYDVKMKEKGDIPEGYSVSREKKERFSLILESASTNQTSMYLCASSRTGGGNTEAFFGQGTRLTVV.

This chain uses TRBV24-1 with TRBJ1-5; D may be TRBD1 (6 bases). The germline gives CDR1 KGHDR, CDR2 SFDVKD. The CDR3 has 20 residues. V lost 0 bases and J lost 2, with 22 bases in between. The CDR3 sequence: CATSDLRLLTGYSGNQPQHF. Here the CDR3 DNA reads TGTGCCACCAGTGATTTGCGCCTTTTAACAGGGTATAGCGGCAATCAGCCCCAGCATTTT.

This sequence joins TRBV10-2 and TRBJ2-1, with 11 positions matching TRBD2. This CDR3 spans 16 amino acids. V was clipped by 6 bases and J by 4 bases; unmatched bases: 8. Germline-derived CDR1 and CDR2 are WSHSY and SAAADI. DNA for the CDR3: TGCGCCAGCAGCCCACCGACTAGCGGGGCGTACAATGAGCAGTTCTTC. This codes for CASSPPTSGAYNEQFF.

DNA of the CDR3: TGTGCCAGCAGCCCTAGGCAGACGGCTATTGAAGCTTTCTTT. Its protein is CASSPRQTAIEAFF. The rearrangement uses TRBV11-2 and TRBJ1-1; no firm D call. Germline-derived CDR1 and CDR2 are SGHAT and FQNNGV. The CDR3 contains 14 residues. V lost 5 bases to trimming and J lost 7 bases, with 17 bases between them. Together with reference TRBV11-2 and TRBJ1-1, the CDR3 gives the full variable domain: EAGVAQSPRYKIIEKRQSVAFWCNPISGHATLYWYQQILGQGPKLLIQFQNNGVVDDSQLPKDRFSAERLKGVDSTLKIQPAKLEDSAVYLCASSPRQTAIEAFFGQGTRLTVV.

In nucleotides, the CDR3 is TGCAGCGGCGGGACAGGGCTCATGAACACTGAAGCTTTCTTT. It codes for CSGGTGLMNTEAFF. The genes are TRBV29-1 and TRBJ1-1, with TRBD1 matching 9 bases. Germline CDR1 SQVTM, CDR2 ANQGSEA. This CDR3 is built from 14 residues. J was trimmed by 0 bases and V by 7 bases; bases with no gene match: 6.

This rearrangement joins TRBV18 to TRBJ1-1; no clear D. Trimming removed 3 bases at V and 0 bases at J, with 17 bases between. The CDR3 sequence is 17 residues long. The V gene's germline CDR1 is KGHSH and CDR2 LQKENI. Here the CDR3 reads CASSPLWQLDMNTEAFF. Here the CDR3 DNA reads TGTGCCAGCTCACCTCTTTGGCAACTCGACATGAACACTGAAGCTTTCTTT.

The chain carries TRBV7-3 and TRBJ2-2; TRBD1 is a possible D gene (6 bases). The CDR3 has 15 amino acids. The V gene's germline CDR1 is SGHTA and CDR2 FQGTGA. The V and J ends lost 4 bases and 6 bases respectively, with 15 bases between them. CDR3 region: CASSSTVQGSGELFF. The CDR3 nucleotides read TGTGCCAGCAGCTCAACGGTACAGGGATCCGGGGAGCTGTTTTTT.

V is TRBV28 and J is TRBJ1-1, with TRBD1 identical over 7 bases. Germline lookup yields CDR1 MDHEN and CDR2 SYDVKM. The CDR3 has 16 residues. After removal of 5 bases from V and 1 base from J, the junction contained 10 bases not matched to a gene. The CDR3 loop is CASSRDSHLRNTEAFF. CDR3 DNA: TGTGCCAGCAGTAGGGACAGCCACCTCAGGAACACTGAAGCTTTCTTT.

This chain connects TRBV9 to TRBJ2-5; D is unclear. The CDR3 is made up of 13 amino acids. Germline CDR1 and CDR2: SGDLS and YYNGEE. Trimming removed 3 bases from V and 0 bases from J, with 6 bases in between. Here the CDR3 DNA reads TGTGCCAGCAGCGGGGCCGACCAAGAGACCCAGTACTTC. This gives the protein CASSGADQETQYF. Drawing the rest from reference TRBV9 and TRBJ2-5, the complete variable domain is DSGVTQTPKHLITATGQRVTLRCSPRSGDLSVYWYQQSLDQGLQFLIQYYNGEERAKGNILERFSAQQFPDLHSELNLSSLELGDSALYFCASSGADQETQYFGPGTRLLVL.

V and J are TRBV5-1 and TRBJ1-6; no reliable D call. The CDR3 spans 15 residues. V gave up 4 bases and J gave up 8 bases, with 16 bases separating them. Germline CDR1 is SGHRS and CDR2 is YFSETQ. The CDR3: CASSPREEGDSPLHF. The CDR3, as DNA: TGCGCCAGCAGCCCACGTGAGGAAGGAGATTCACCCCTCCACTTT.

The chain recombines TRBV30 with TRBJ2-5, with TRBD2 matching 8 bases. Unmatched junction bases numbered 10, after V lost 5 bases and J lost 5 bases. CDR1 is GTSNPN, CDR2 SVGIG, per germline (reference sequence). This CDR3 comprises 14 residues. CDR3 nucleotides: TGTGCCTGGTCGGCTAGGCGGGGGGCCGAGACCCAGTACTTC. It codes for CAWSARRGAETQYF.